These 2 T cell receptor beta chains came from one sample sequenced in a study of beta chain features in type 1 diabetes. No antigen has been identified for these receptors. General study results and limits: Moderately but significantly shorter TCRB CDR3s were found in Type 1 diabetes patients in all four CD4+ subsets.

Every isolated RNA sample was fully reverse transcribed, so sequencing captured expressed TCRB transcripts. Method: immunoSEQ multiplex PCR; TCRdb's copy keeps in-frame clones and lacks some. This sample has fewer than 400,000 clones; roughly 9% occur once, and the top ten carry less than 1.2%. Sequenced sample: central memory CD4+ T cells from blood. The receptors here all came from a man younger than 40 with type 1 diabetes.

The chain combines TRBV28 with TRBJ1-1; D is possibly TRBD1 (6 bases). This CDR3 spans 16 amino acids. Germline-derived CDR1 and CDR2 are MDHEN and SYDVKM. Trimming left V 4 bases short and J 2 bases short, with 17 bases between. The DNA of the CDR3 is TGTGCCAGCAGTTCCTCAACAGGGACCCTAAACACTGAAGCTTTCTTT. It specifies CASSSSTGTLNTEAFF.

The rearrangement joins TRBV10-3 to TRBJ2-3, with unresolved D. The V and J ends lost 4 bases and 5 bases respectively, with 7 bases between them. CDR3 length equals 12 residues. The germline V gene has CDR1 ENHRY and CDR2 SYGVKD. The CDR3 nucleotides read TGTGCCATCAGTGGGGCTGGAGATACGCAGTATTTT. Its protein is CAISGAGDTQYF.